Following are 10 T cell receptor beta chains from one sample sequenced in a study of blood T cell repertoires in COVID-19. Sequenced by immunoSEQ multiplex PCR; TCRdb stores in-frame clones only, minus some. This table has 110,000 or so clones, approximately 90% appearing once. Sequenced material: peripheral blood. The receptors shown here come from a woman between 45 and 65 years old with acute or convalescent COVID-19.

The chain couples TRBV7-9 to TRBJ1-2, with TRBD1 matching 7 bases. The CDR3 sequence is 16 residues long. After removal of 6 bases from V and 2 bases from J, the junction contained 12 bases not matched to a gene. Germline V CDR1 and CDR2: SEHNR, FQNEAQ (reference sequence). DNA for the CDR3: TGTGCCAGCAGTCGATCGACAGGGATGGGGAACTATGGCTACACCTTC. It specifies CASSRSTGMGNYGYTF.

The gene calls are TRBV19 and TRBJ1-4; the D gene is possibly TRBD1 (6 bases). With 2 bases removed from V and 8 bases from J, the gap between germline ends came to 18 bases. This CDR3 has 16 amino acids. Germline V CDR1 and CDR2: LNHDA, SQIVND (reference sequence). CDR3 in amino acids: CASSIWFGGAEEKLFF. The CDR3 DNA reads as TGTGCCAGTAGTATATGGTTTGGGGGGGCAGAGGAAAAACTGTTTTTT. Drawing the rest from reference TRBV19 and TRBJ1-4, the complete variable domain is DGGITQSPKYLFRKEGQNVTLSCEQNLNHDAMYWYRQDPGQGLRLIYYSQIVNDFQKGDIAEGYSVSREKKESFPLTVTSAQKNPTAFYLCASSIWFGGAEEKLFFGSGTQLSVL.

The V and J genes are TRBV5-6 and TRBJ2-7; no clear D. V dropped 6 bases and J dropped 5 bases, with 9 bases sitting between them. Germline V gives CDR1 SGHDT, CDR2 YYEEEE. The CDR3 is 11 amino acids. The CDR3 reads CASTLGHEQYF. CDR3 in DNA: TGTGCCAGCACCCTGGGCCACGAGCAGTACTTC.

V and J are TRBV25-1 and TRBJ1-2; 8 bases are a match to TRBD1. This CDR3 comprises 14 residues. V trimming: 2 bases; J trimming: 2 bases; junction bases outside the gene matches: 1. Per the germline V gene, CDR1 is MGHDK and CDR2 is SYGVNS. CDR3 sequence reads: CASSEGTGNYGYTF. CDR3 DNA sequence: TGTGCCAGCAGTGAAGGGACAGGAAACTATGGCTACACCTTC.

This chain connects TRBV30 to TRBJ1-2, with D perhaps TRBD1 (6 bases). The CDR3 contains 16 residues. The germline CDR1 and CDR2 sequences are GTSNPN and SVGIG (reference sequence). Between the trimmed V and J ends, which lost 1 base and 7 bases, there was a span of 22 bases. The CDR3 DNA follows: TGTGCCTGGAGTGCCTTTAGAAGGGGGTTTGGAACTGGCTACACCTTC. Amino acids: CAWSAFRRGFGTGYTF.

The chain couples TRBV15 to TRBJ1-2; tentatively, D is TRBD1 (6 bases). Trimming removed 0 bases at V and 5 bases at J, with 13 bases between. The CDR3 consists of 15 residues. CDR1 is LNHNV and CDR2 is YYDKDF in the germline V gene (reference sequence). The CDR3 coding sequence is TGTGCCACCAGCAGAGACCCGGACAGAGCATATGGCTACACCTTC. Its protein product is CATSRDPDRAYGYTF.

This clone appeared once. The rearrangement joins TRBV10-3 to TRBJ2-4, with unresolved D. The CDR3 extends over 15 amino acids. Trimming pared 5 bases from V and 5 bases from J, leaving 16 bases between. CDR1 is ENHRY, CDR2 SYGVKD, per germline. The CDR3, as DNA: TGTGCCATCAGTCAACCTAGTGGTCGGCAAAACATTCAGTACTTC. Translation: CAISQPSGRQNIQYF.

This clone was recorded once. The chain uses TRBV18 and TRBJ2-7; D perhaps matches TRBD1 (6 bases). CDR3 size: 16 residues. V was shortened by 3 bases and J by 0 bases, with 15 bases between the two germline ends. CDR1 and CDR2 from the germline V gene are KGHSH and LQKENI. CDR3 DNA sequence: TGTGCCAGCTCACCTCGCAGGGGCGAGGTCTCCTACGAGCAGTACTTC. Its translation: CASSPRRGEVSYEQYF.

The chain couples TRBV3-1 (or the pseudogene TRBV3-2) to TRBJ1-5; tentative D call: TRBD1 (5 bases). Germline loops: CDR1 LGHDT, CDR2 YNNKEL (reference sequence). Trimming pared 4 bases from V and 6 bases from J, leaving 16 bases between. The CDR3 sequence is 15 residues long. The CDR3 DNA sequence: TGTGCCAGCAGCCCCCGGACAATTCAACCTCAGCCCCAGCATTTT. It specifies CASSPRTIQPQPQHF.

This chain links TRBV3-1 (or the pseudogene TRBV3-2) with TRBJ1-1; 7 positions agree with TRBD1. Per the germline V gene, CDR1 is LGHDT and CDR2 is YNNKEL (reference sequence). This CDR3 region has 14 residues. Trimming cost V 3 bases and J 11 bases; bases outside gene matches: 12. CDR3 in amino acids: CASSQRGGGLEAFF. The CDR3 DNA follows: TGTGCCAGCAGCCAGAGAGGGGGCGGGTTGGAGGCTTTCTTT.